The present T cell receptor beta chain was sequenced within a study of CD8 T cells in ankylosing spondylitis. V lost 3 bases and J lost 2; bases outside the gene matches: 5. CDR3 length: 15 residues. Germline V gene lookup returns CDR1 LGHDT and CDR2 YNNKEL (reference sequence). TCRdb passed the 5' RACE reads through MiXCR, listing each CDR3 protein once. The data contain 250,000 to 350,000 distinct CDR3 sequences, less than 25% of them seen just once; the ten biggest clones take up around 3.2%. Input material: blood, either unsorted or a sorted T cell fraction (not recorded which). The chain employs TRBV3-1 and TRBJ1-2, with 8 nucleotides matching TRBD1. This TCR was recovered from a female donor with ankylosing spondylitis or in good health (not recorded which). The CDR3 spells CASSQMGQVNYGYTF. CDR3 sequence (DNA): TGTGCCAGCAGCCAGATGGGACAGGTAAACTATGGCTACACCTTC. Full variable domain (outside the CDR3, taken from reference TRBV3-1 and TRBJ1-2): DTAVSQTPKYLVTQMGNDKSIKCEQNLGHDTMYWYKQDSKKFLKIMFSYNNKELIINETVPNRFSPKSPDKAHLNLHINSLELGDSAVYFCASSQMGQVNYGYTFGSGTRLTVV.